This T cell receptor beta chain stems from a study of tumor-infiltrating lymphocytes in primary liver carcinoma. Co-extraction of RNA and DNA was performed on about 20-32 mg of unsorted bulk tissue. Patients underwent surgical resection for primary liver carcinoma. Germline V gene sequence: CDR1 DFQATT, CDR2 SNEGSKA (reference sequence). This CDR3 region has 20 residues. Trimming pared 5 bases from V and 5 bases from J, leaving 37 bases between. TCR beta cDNA came from about 470 ng total RNA, primed with a constant-region primer. Construction of TCR beta libraries relied on three successive nested multiplex PCR rounds employing slightly modified ARM-PCR. Use of TRBV1-TRBV30 forward primers with a C-beta reverse primer characterized the first two PCR rounds, which lasted about 10 cycles each. In TCRdb, the multiplex PCR reads were re-called with MiXCR into one record per CDR3 protein. Here the sample spans around 70,000 distinct CDR3 sequences, roughly three quarters being singletons.

The gene calls are TRBV20-1 and TRBJ2-7; D tentatively reads TRBD1 or TRBD2 (7 bases each). This TCR came from a man in his forties or fifties with primary liver carcinoma and hepatitis B virus infection. Sequenced sample: liver tumor tissue from sampling region 4. Subset reported: tumor region T4, right-lateral pole. The CDR3 loop is CSAPTIWDSRLGAGNDEQYF. As DNA, the CDR3 is TGCAGTGCTCCGACTATATGGGACAGTCGGCTTGGAGCGGGAAACGACGAGCAGTACTTC.